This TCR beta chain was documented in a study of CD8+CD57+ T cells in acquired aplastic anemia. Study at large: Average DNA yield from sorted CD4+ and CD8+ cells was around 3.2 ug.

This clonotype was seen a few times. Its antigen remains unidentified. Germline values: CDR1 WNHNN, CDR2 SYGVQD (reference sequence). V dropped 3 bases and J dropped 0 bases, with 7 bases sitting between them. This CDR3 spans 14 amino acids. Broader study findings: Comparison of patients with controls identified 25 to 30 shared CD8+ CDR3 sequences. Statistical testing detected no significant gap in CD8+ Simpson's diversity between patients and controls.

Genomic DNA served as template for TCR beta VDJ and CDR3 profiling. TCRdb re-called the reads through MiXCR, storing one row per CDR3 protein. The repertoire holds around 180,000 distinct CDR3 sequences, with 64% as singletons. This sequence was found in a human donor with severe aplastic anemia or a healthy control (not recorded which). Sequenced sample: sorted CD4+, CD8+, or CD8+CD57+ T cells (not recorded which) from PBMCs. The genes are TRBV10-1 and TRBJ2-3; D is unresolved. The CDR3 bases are TGCGCCAGCAGTGATATGGTTAGCACAGATACGCAGTATTTT. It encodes CASSDMVSTDTQYF.